These 5 T cell receptor beta chains came from one sample sequenced in a study of OX40 agonist ivuxolimab in advanced cancers. The protocol was immunoSEQ multiplex PCR, while the TCRdb copy is restricted to in-frame clones and leaves out a portion. Here the sample spans 40,000 to 60,000 clones, around 85% being singletons. This sample comprised CD4+ or CD8+ T cells sorted from blood, obtained in a trial of the OX40 agonist ivuxolimab. The receptors derive from an adult with an advanced solid tumor such as melanoma, head and neck, liver or kidney cancer.

CDR3 coding DNA: TGTGCCAGCAGTCCGGTGCCCGGGGAGCTGTTTTTT. Translated, it gives CASSPVPGELFF. This chain connects TRBV6-5 to TRBJ2-2; unclear D gene. Germline CDR1 MNHEY, CDR2 SVGAGI. The V end lost 5 bases, the J end lost 6 bases, and 7 bases lay between the germline ends. This CDR3 is 12 amino acids long.

The chain carries TRBV10-3 and TRBJ1-1; 9 bases fit TRBD1. Germline CDR1 ENHRY, CDR2 SYGVKD. This CDR3 is built from 13 residues. V shed 6 bases, J shed 8 bases, and the junction held 7 bases outside the gene matches. CDR3 protein: CAISTTGGTEAFF. DNA for the CDR3: TGTGCCATCAGCACGACAGGGGGGACAGAAGCTTTCTTT.

This clone has only one observation. The chain carries TRBV7-9 and TRBJ2-3; TRBD1 aligns across 10 bases. The J segment lost 5 bases and the V segment lost 3 bases, leaving 8 bases of the junction unmatched. The CDR3 totals 16 residues. Germline V gene lookup returns CDR1 SEHNR and CDR2 FQNEAQ (reference sequence). The CDR3 here is CASSFGTGEVGDTQYF. CDR3 nucleotides: TGTGCCAGCAGCTTCGGGACAGGGGAAGTAGGAGATACGCAGTATTTT. Looking up the rest from reference TRBV7-9 and TRBJ2-3 gives the full variable domain: DTGVSQNPRHKITKRGQNVTFRCDPISEHNRLYWYRQTLGQGPEFLTYFQNEAQLEKSRLLSDRFSAERPKGSFSTLEIQRTEQGDSAMYLCASSFGTGEVGDTQYFGPGTRLTVL.

This clone has more than one count but fewer than ten. Distinct nucleotide sequences in the sample also encode this CDR3. The chain employs TRBV6-6 and TRBJ1-5; D may be TRBD1 (5 bases). V was shortened by 0 bases and J by 2 bases, with 5 bases between the two germline ends. Per the germline V gene, CDR1 is MNHNY and CDR2 is SVGAGI (reference sequence). CDR3 length equals 14 residues. The CDR3 bases are TGTGCCAGCAGTTACTCAGGGGGCAATCAGCCCCAGCATTTT. The encoded protein is CASSYSGGNQPQHF.

The CDR3 region is CASSFGGVDQPQHF. CDR3 in DNA: TGTGCCAGCAGTTTTGGGGGGGTTGATCAGCCCCAGCATTTT. The rearrangement joins TRBV28 to TRBJ1-5, with a tentative D call TRBD1 (5 bases). V lost 3 bases to trimming and J lost 5 bases, with 11 bases between them. Germline CDR1 reads MDHEN; CDR2 reads SYDVKM. The CDR3 consists of 14 residues.